The next 25 T cell receptor beta chains were all read from a single sample in a study of tumor and adjacent non-tumor tissue in lung cancer (dated by TCRdb to 2017 to 2018). Bulk unsorted tissue served as the source for RNA extraction, and RNA quality was assessed using a NanoDrop ND-1000 and an Agilent 2100. The normal lung samples consisted of distant non-tumor tissue collected more than 3 cm from the tumor edge. Libraries were made using multiplex PCR. Sequencing instrument: Illumina HiSeq 2500. TCRbeta libraries were constructed through three rounds of nested PCR with primers (Table S4) according to protocols modified from ARM-PCR. TCRdb redid the processing of the public reads, applying fastp at Q25 and MiXCR, and retained in-frame beta chains. Rows are unified per CDR3 protein, each entry keeping the most common DNA and genes. In all, the sample holds 77,000 or so distinct CDR3 sequences, and over 65% of those were seen once. The ten top clones hold around 43% of the sample.

Sequencing was done on a sample of distant non-tumor lung tissue. Receptor source: a man between 65 and 85 years old with non-small cell lung cancer.

Note on this clonotype: Compared with germline, one end of the junction differs, possibly owing to a read error. The chain is built from TRBV11-2 and TRBJ1-1; weak D call: TRBD1 (5 bases). Germline CDR1 is SGHAT and CDR2 is FQNNGV. The CDR3 runs to 17 residues. The CDR3 sequence is CDSSLRGRDKWKIEAFF. The CDR3 nucleotides read TGTGACAGCAGCTTACGGGGGAGGGATAAGTGGAAAATTGAAGCTTTCTTT.

Comment on this clonotype: This could be a read error, since a much larger clone is one nucleotide away. The genes are TRBV28 and TRBJ1-2; no firm D call. V was pared by 6 bases and J by 4 bases, with 9 bases between. Germline V gives CDR1 MDHEN, CDR2 SYDVKM. The length of the CDR3 is 12 residues. The CDR3 region is CASSRIVYGYTF. CDR3 nucleotide sequence: TGTGCCAGCAGCCGGATCGTCTATGGCTACACCTTC.

As regards this clonotype: At one boundary the junction diverges from the germline segment, which might be a read error. This rearrangement joins TRBV12-3 or TRBV12-4 to TRBJ2-2; 7 positions match TRBD1. The CDR3 length is 15 residues. CDR3 in DNA: TGTGCCAGCAGTTTTGTGGGTATAAACACAGGGGAACTGTTTTTT. Its protein product is CASSFVGINTGELFF.

Details on this clonotype: A read error may be the cause here, since a much bigger clone is one base away. Since no conserved phenylalanine or tryptophan closes the CDR3, a read error is the likely cause. The CDR3 reads CASSLLRGQGTNEKLFY. For the CDR3, the DNA is TGTGCCAGCAGCTTGTTGAGGGGACAGGGAACTAATGAAAAACTGTTTTAT. The chain links TRBV11-2 to TRBJ1-4, with 9 bases lining up with TRBD1. This CDR3 is 17 amino acids long. CDR1 is SGHAT, CDR2 FQNNGV, per germline. The V and J ends lost 3 bases and 1 base, in that order; junction bases with no gene match: 6.

Regarding this clonotype: Compared with germline, one end of the junction differs, possibly owing to a read error. V and J are TRBV4-1 and TRBJ1-4; D uncertain. This CDR3 region has 19 residues. Germline-derived CDR1 and CDR2 are MGHRA and YSYEKL. Here the CDR3 reads CASSPRSAWELSTNEKPFF. DNA for the CDR3: TGCGCCAGCAGCCCCCGGTCGGCATGGGAACTCTCAACTAATGAAAAACCGTTTTTT.

This clonotype was picked up a small number of times. One end of the junction is discordant with germline, which a read error may explain. The chain recombines TRBV12-3 or TRBV12-4 with TRBJ1-5; D gene ambiguous. This CDR3 has 12 residues. The CDR3 sequence is CDSSLANQPQHF. In DNA form, the CDR3 reads TGTGACAGCAGTTTAGCTAATCAGCCACAGCATTTT.

On this clonotype itself: A much bigger clone sits one base away, suggesting this may be a read error. The chain employs TRBV6-2 or TRBV6-3 and TRBJ2-3, with D possibly matching TRBD2 (6 bases). CDR1 and CDR2 (germline): MNHEY, SVGEGT. The V end was cut by 9 bases, the J end by 11 bases, with 15 bases between. There are 11 residues in the CDR3. The CDR3 DNA sequence: TGTGCCAGACGCCGGGACTTATGGCAGTATTTT. This codes for CARRRDLWQYF.

J is TRBJ1-1 and V is TRBV20-1; D call uncertain. Germline V gene data show CDR1 as DFQATT and CDR2 as SNEGSKA (reference sequence). The CDR3 extends over 12 amino acids. Trimming pared 0 bases from V and 7 bases from J, leaving 9 bases between. CDR3 DNA sequence: TGCAGTGCTAGAGACAACAAGGGTGAAGCTTTCTTT. It encodes CSARDNKGEAFF.

Of note for this clonotype: This sequence may be a read error, since a much larger clone differs from it by one base. This CDR3 fails to terminate in the conserved phenylalanine or tryptophan, so it likely reflects a read error. The J gene is TRBJ2-3, the V gene TRBV5-4; 13 bases map to TRBD2. The V and J ends lost 2 bases and 4 bases, in that order; junction bases with no gene match: 7. Germline CDR1 and CDR2: SGHNT and YYREEE (reference sequence). The CDR3 is 17 residues long. DNA for the CDR3: TGTGCCAGCAGCTTCAATGCCGGGACTAGCGGGGCAGATACGCAGTATTTA. Its protein is CASSFNAGTSGADTQYL.

Regarding this clonotype: A junction end diverges from the germline sequence, so it may reflect a read error. This sequence joins TRBV12-3 or TRBV12-4 and TRBJ1-3, with 8 bases that match TRBD1. The CDR3 spans 18 residues. CDR3 amino acids: CASSRPGTGVGSGNIIYF. The CDR3 nucleotides read TGTGCCAGCAGTCGTCCCGGGACAGGTGTCGGCTCTGGAAACATCATATATTTT.

The genes are TRBV10-3 and TRBJ2-5; a possible D gene is TRBD2 (5 bases). V was pared by 10 bases and J by 1 base, with 16 bases between. Germline CDR1 is ENHRY and CDR2 is SYGVKD. This CDR3 is built from 14 residues. The CDR3 DNA sequence: TGTGCCACCAGAGGACTCCTCCTCCAAGAGACCCAGTACTTC. It codes for CATRGLLLQETQYF.

This clonotype has more than one count but fewer than ten. The chain carries TRBV20-1 and TRBJ2-2; D uncertain. V shed 6 bases and J shed 2 bases, with 13 bases lying between them. The germline CDR1 and CDR2 sequences are DFQATT and SNEGSKA (reference sequence). The length of the CDR3 is 14 residues. CDR3 nucleotide sequence: TGCAGTGCGTTAGTGGCCTTAAACACCGGGGAGCTGTTTTTT. Residues: CSALVALNTGELFF.

In its sample, this clonotype was seen many times. This sequence joins TRBV13 and TRBJ1-1; the D is unclear. Germline V gene data show CDR1 as PRHDT and CDR2 as FYEKMQ (reference sequence). Trimming took 3 bases from V and 3 from J, leaving 11 bases between them. The CDR3 extends over 14 amino acids. CDR3 region: CASSLDGYYTEAFF. CDR3 DNA: TGTGCCAGCAGCTTGGACGGGTATTACACTGAAGCTTTCTTT.

This clonotype was seen a single time. A junction boundary mismatches the germline segment, possibly from a read error. The chain recombines TRBV6-2 or TRBV6-3 with TRBJ2-3, with D possibly TRBD2 on 6 matching bases. The CDR3 loop spans 13 amino acids. Germline values: CDR1 MNHEY, CDR2 SVGEGT. CDR3 protein: CTSSGHMGNTQYF. The CDR3 DNA sequence: TGTACCAGCAGCGGGCACATGGGGAATACGCAGTATTTT.

The CDR3 nucleotides read TGTGCCAGCAACCGGGGGGCCGAGTACGAGCAGTACTTC. This gives the protein CASNRGAEYEQYF. The chain combines TRBV6-2 or TRBV6-3 with TRBJ2-7; D is perhaps TRBD2 (7 bases). The V gene's germline CDR1 is MNHEY and CDR2 SVGEGT. The CDR3 extends over 13 amino acids. The V and J ends lost 7 bases and 4 bases respectively, with 14 bases between them.

In this sample, this clonotype turned up a few times. V gene TRBV28 combines with J gene TRBJ2-7; D unclear. The length of the CDR3 is 12 residues. Between the trimmed V and J ends, which lost 4 bases and 8 bases, there was a span of 12 bases. The germline V gene encodes CDR1 MDHEN and CDR2 SYDVKM. The CDR3 protein is CASSSRRFKQYF. CDR3 bases: TGTGCCAGCAGTTCTCGGCGGTTTAAGCAGTACTTC.

This sequence joins TRBV10-3 and TRBJ2-7, with TRBD1 matching over 7 bases. CDR1 and CDR2 (germline): ENHRY, SYGVKD. This CDR3 spans 14 amino acids. CDR3 sequence (DNA): TGTGGCTGCACAACCGGGACAGACCCCTACGAGCAGTACTTC. Translating gives CGCTTGTDPYEQYF.

Concerning this clonotype: In this CDR3 the conserved last residue, phenylalanine or tryptophan, is missing, so a read error is likely. No DNA is shown, since the ends of the CDR3 on it are uncertain; the CDR3 is the one TCRdb lists. The V call is TRBV30, the J call TRBJ2-7; the table assigns TRBD2, which was not confirmed against the DNA. The CDR3 is made up of 14 amino acids, end residues included. Looked up from germline, CDR1 is GTSNPN and CDR2 is SVGIG (reference sequence). This chain's CDR3 is CAWSGLAGLREKYL.

In regard to this clonotype: This could be a read error, since a much larger clone is one nucleotide away. This chain connects TRBV28 to TRBJ2-7; D is tentatively TRBD1 or TRBD2 (5 bases each). CDR1 is MDHEN and CDR2 is SYDVKM in the germline V gene. The CDR3 loop spans 14 amino acids. V lost 6 bases, J lost 6 bases, and 18 bases lay in between. In DNA form, the CDR3 reads TGTGCCAGCAGCCCCGGGACCGCCCCCTTCGAGCAGTACTTC. It translates to CASSPGTAPFEQYF. Using reference TRBV28 and TRBJ2-7 for the parts outside the CDR3, the full variable domain is DVKVTQSSRYLVKRTGEKVFLECVQDMDHENMFWYRQDPGLGLRLIYFSYDVKMKEKGDIPEGYSVSREKKERFSLILESASTNQTSMYLCASSPGTAPFEQYFGPGTRLTVT.

Concerning this clonotype itself: One junction end does not reproduce the germline sequence, and a read error may be involved. The chain combines TRBV14 with TRBJ2-3, with 8 bases identical to TRBD2. The CDR3 has 16 residues. CDR1 is SGHDN, CDR2 FVKESK, per germline. CDR3 residues: CVSNPTAGVIPDTQYF. The CDR3 bases are TGTGTCAGCAACCCGACAGCGGGAGTTATCCCAGATACGCAGTATTTT.

In the case of this clonotype: An end of the junction does not agree with germline; a read error may underlie this. The chain carries TRBV12-3 or TRBV12-4 and TRBJ1-1; no reliable D call. The CDR3 is 13 residues long. This CDR3 reads CASRLEQYSEAFF. As DNA, the CDR3 is TGTGCCAGCAGGTTAGAACAGTACAGTGAAGCTTTCTTT.

Concerning this clonotype itself: At one of its ends the junction is not consistent with the germline gene, which may arise from a read error. The chain joins TRBV4-2 to TRBJ2-5, with D perhaps TRBD2 (6 bases). Germline V gene lookup returns CDR1 LGHNA and CDR2 YNFKEQ. This CDR3 contains 15 residues. CDR3 sequence: CASSQGDSTGETKYF. The CDR3 DNA reads as TGTGCCAGCAGCCAGGGAGATAGTACGGGAGAGACCAAGTACTTC.

For this clonotype: Because the CDR3 is missing its conserved closing phenylalanine or tryptophan, this is likely a read error. The V gene is TRBV11-2, the J gene TRBJ2-3; D not certain. CDR1 and CDR2 from the germline V gene are SGHAT and FQNNGV. The CDR3 covers 14 residues. The CDR3 sequence is CASSSQWFSDTQYS. CDR3 nucleotide sequence: TGTGCCAGCAGCTCACAGTGGTTCTCAGATACACAGTATTCT.

A few counts support this clonotype. At one end, the junction sequence differs from germline, possibly due to a read error. The chain employs TRBV5-4 and TRBJ2-2, with D possibly being TRBD1 (6 bases). Germline CDR1 is SGHNT and CDR2 is YYREEE (reference sequence). The CDR3 runs to 12 residues. The CDR3 DNA reads TGTGTCAGCAGCTCAGACACAGGGAAGCTGTTTTTT. Its protein is CVSSSDTGKLFF.

With respect to this clonotype: This may be a read error: a much more frequent sequence differs by one nucleotide. The chain links TRBV30 to TRBJ1-1; 10 positions match TRBD1. There are 13 residues in the CDR3. CDR1 and CDR2 (germline): GTSNPN, SVGIG (reference sequence). This chain's CDR3 is CDWRDRGSTEAFF. The CDR3 bases are TGTGACTGGAGGGACAGGGGTTCGACTGAAGCTTTCTTT.